This T cell receptor (beta chain) derives from a study of T cell changes during pregnancy in multiple sclerosis. Between the trimmed V and J ends, which lost 3 bases and 5 bases, there was a span of 13 bases. Germline V lookup: CDR1 KGHSH, CDR2 LQKENI. CDR3 size: 14 residues. Some clones are missing from TCRdb's copy, which holds only in-frame ones; the method was immunoSEQ multiplex PCR. The table has tens of thousands of clones, around 90% seen once; the top ten hold 0.9% to 0.95%. This receptor was taken from a female donor with multiple sclerosis, enrolled in a pregnancy study. Here the sequenced sample was peripheral blood, taken before pregnancy. The rearrangement uses TRBV18 and TRBJ1-1; D is perhaps TRBD1 (5 bases). CDR3 sequence: CASSPPGGDTEAFF. CDR3 sequence (DNA): TGTGCCAGCTCACCCCCGGGGGGGGATACTGAAGCTTTCTTT.